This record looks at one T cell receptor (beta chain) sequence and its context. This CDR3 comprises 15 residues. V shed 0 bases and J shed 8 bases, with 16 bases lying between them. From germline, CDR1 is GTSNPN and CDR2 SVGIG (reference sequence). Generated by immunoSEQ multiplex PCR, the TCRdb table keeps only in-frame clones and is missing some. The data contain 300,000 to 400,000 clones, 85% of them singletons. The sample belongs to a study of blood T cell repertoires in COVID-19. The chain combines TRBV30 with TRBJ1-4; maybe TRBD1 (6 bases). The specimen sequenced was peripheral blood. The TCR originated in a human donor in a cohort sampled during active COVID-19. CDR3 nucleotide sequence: TGTGCCTGGAGTGTAGGAGCAGGGGAAAGGGAAAAACTGTTTTTT. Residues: CAWSVGAGEREKLFF.